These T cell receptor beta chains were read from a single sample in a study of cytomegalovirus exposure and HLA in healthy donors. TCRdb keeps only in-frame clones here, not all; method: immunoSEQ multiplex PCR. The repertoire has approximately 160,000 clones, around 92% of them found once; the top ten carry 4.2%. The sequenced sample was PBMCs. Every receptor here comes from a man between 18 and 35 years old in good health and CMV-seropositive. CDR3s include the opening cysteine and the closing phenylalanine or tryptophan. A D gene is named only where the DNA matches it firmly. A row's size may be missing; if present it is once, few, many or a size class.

TGTGCCAGCAGCCACGCATTAGCGGGAGTGTCCTACAATGAGCAGTTCTTC CASSHALAGVSYNEQFF TRBD2 TRBJ2-1 TRBV9 NA
TGCGCCAGCAGCTTTTATCGGCGGGAGACCCAGTACTTC CASSFYRRETQYF NA TRBJ2-5 TRBV5-1 once
TGTGCCAGCAGTGCACAGGGTACTGAAAAACTGTTTTTT CASSAQGTEKLFF NA TRBJ1-4 TRBV2 NA
TGTGCCAGCAGCTTATGGGGGGGACGCAATGAGCAGTTCTTC CASSLWGGRNEQFF TRBD2 TRBJ2-1 TRBV7-2 NA
TGTGCCAGCAGCTTCTTCGGGTTGGGGAACACCGGGGAGCTGTTTTTT CASSFFGLGNTGELFF NA TRBJ2-2 TRBV7-3 NA
TGTGCCAGCAAGCCCTTAGTGGACACCGGGGAGCTGTTTTTT CASKPLVDTGELFF NA TRBJ2-2 TRBV6-4 few
TGTGCCAGCAGTTTTCCTAGCGGGATCTCCTACGAGCAGTACTTC CASSFPSGISYEQYF TRBD2 TRBJ2-7 TRBV28 NA
TGCGCCAGCAGCCGAATCCATCCGGGACAGGGCATACTAGACCTGTTCTTC CASSRIHPGQGILDLFF TRBD1 TRBJ2-1 TRBV5-1 NA
TGTGCCAGCAGCACTAGCGGAAGTACGTATGCAGATACGCAGTATTTT CASSTSGSTYADTQYF TRBD2 TRBJ2-3 TRBV7-9 NA
TGTGCCAGCTCACCTTCCAGGGGAAGAGGGACGTACCAAGAGACCCAGTACTTC CASSPSRGRGTYQETQYF NA TRBJ2-5 TRBV18 NA
TGTGCCAGCAGCTCCCGTATAAAGACAGCGTATGGCTACACCTTC CASSSRIKTAYGYTF NA TRBJ1-2 TRBV7-8 NA
TGTGCCAGCAGCTTAGGGCATAGCGGGGGGACCCAGTACTTC CASSLGHSGGTQYF TRBD2 TRBJ2-5 TRBV11-2 few
TGCAGCGGATGGAGTTCAAACTACAATGAGCAGTTCTTC CSGWSSNYNEQFF NA TRBJ2-1 TRBV29-1 NA
TGTGCCAGCATGCTAGCGGGGGCCTACGAGCAGTACTTC CASMLAGAYEQYF TRBD2 TRBJ2-7 TRBV6-6 NA
TGTGCCAGCGCCCGGGACTTTACCTACGAGCAGTACTTC CASARDFTYEQYF NA TRBJ2-7 TRBV2 NA
TGTGCCAGCTTTGCAGACTCCTACGAGCAGTACTTC CASFADSYEQYF NA TRBJ2-7 TRBV6-1 NA
TGTGCCAGCGTTGGCAGGGTCGAGACCCAGTACTTC CASVGRVETQYF NA TRBJ2-5 TRBV6-1 NA
TGTGCCAGCAGTGAACCGGGACTAGCGGCAGAGACCCAGTACTTC CASSEPGLAAETQYF TRBD2 TRBJ2-5 TRBV25-1 NA
TGCGCCAGCAGCACAGGCGACGAGCAGTACTTC CASSTGDEQYF NA TRBJ2-7 TRBV5-1 NA
TGTGCCAGCAGCCCAGTGAAGCGGGGTTACAATGAGCAGTTCTTC CASSPVKRGYNEQFF TRBD2 TRBJ2-1 TRBV2 NA
TGTGCCAGCAGCTTAGCACCAGGTGCTGGCTACACCTTC CASSLAPGAGYTF NA TRBJ1-2 TRBV7-8 NA
TGTGCCAGTAGTATGGCCGGGACAGAAGCCTACGAGCAGTACTTC CASSMAGTEAYEQYF TRBD1 TRBJ2-7 TRBV19 NA
TGCGCCAGCAGCCAAGATGATCCAGGGTTTATGCAGTACTTC CASSQDDPGFMQYF NA TRBJ2-4 TRBV4-1 NA
TGTGCCAGCAGCTCGACGGGGGTGAACACTGAAGCTTTCTTT CASSSTGVNTEAFF NA TRBJ1-1 TRBV7-9 NA
TGTGCCAGTAGTATGGTGAGGGATCCGACCTACGAGCAGTACTTC CASSMVRDPTYEQYF NA TRBJ2-7 TRBV19 NA
TGTGCCAGCAGTTCTGTAGGGACAGGGGGAGGATTGGAGCAGTACTTC CASSSVGTGGGLEQYF TRBD1 TRBJ2-7 TRBV27 NA
TGTGCCAGCAGCCAGGGACAGGGGGCACAGCCCCAGCATTTT CASSQGQGAQPQHF TRBD1 TRBJ1-5 TRBV14 NA
TGCGCCAGCAGTGGGCAGGGCTCCGAGCAGTACTTC CASSGQGSEQYF NA TRBJ2-7 TRBV5-1 once
TGCGCCAGCAGCCCAGAGGTCGGAGGAGGGGCGGAAGGCTACACCTTC CASSPEVGGGAEGYTF NA TRBJ1-2 TRBV5-1 few
TGTGCCAGCAGCTTAGGATCAGGGAGGGACACTGAAGCTTTCTTT CASSLGSGRDTEAFF NA TRBJ1-1 TRBV11-3 once
TGTGCCAGCAGCCTCGGGACAGGGGGCGGCCGTTATAATGAAAAACTGTTTTTT CASSLGTGGGRYNEKLFF TRBD1 TRBJ1-4 TRBV5-4 NA
TGCAGCGTTGAGGGACAGGGGTTGGAGACCCAGTACTTC CSVEGQGLETQYF TRBD1 TRBJ2-5 TRBV29-1 NA
TGTGCCAGCAGCTTAACTGGAGGGCGGGAGCAGTTCTTC CASSLTGGREQFF NA TRBJ2-1 TRBV7-3 NA